The 3 T cell receptor beta chains presented below share a single source sample, sequenced in a study of CD8 T cells in Susac syndrome. Roughly 0.45 to 1 ug RNA was reverse transcribed with random hexamers. In TCRdb, the immunoSEQ multiplex PCR reads were re-called with MiXCR into one record per CDR3 protein. The top ten clones hold around 0.2% of a sample with about 120,000 distinct CDR3 sequences, 90% to 95% of them seen once. The sequencing input was CD8+ T cells from PBMCs. These receptors came from a human donor with Susac syndrome.

The J gene is TRBJ2-5, the V gene TRBV7-9; D is ambiguous. The CDR3 contains 12 residues. Germline V CDR1 and CDR2: SEHNR, FQNEAQ (reference sequence). V shed 0 bases and J shed 2 bases, with 1 base lying between them. The CDR3 nucleotides read TGTGCCAGCAGCTTAGCTCAAGAGACCCAGTACTTC. It specifies CASSLAQETQYF.

J is TRBJ2-5 and V is TRBV4-3; 9 bases fit TRBD2. Looked up from germline, CDR1 is LGHNA and CDR2 is YSLEER. V was pared by 4 bases and J by 0 bases, with 6 bases of the junction left unmatched. The CDR3 runs 16 residues. The CDR3 DNA is TGCGCCAGCAGCCCGACTAGCGGAAGATACCAAGAGACCCAGTACTTC. Its translation is CASSPTSGRYQETQYF.

Only a few counts were recorded for this clonotype. V is TRBV15 and J is TRBJ2-6; D might be TRBD1 (5 bases). Trimming took off 1 base at V and 0 bases at J, with 10 bases between the two ends. The germline V gene has CDR1 LNHNV and CDR2 YYDKDF (reference sequence). CDR3 size: 17 residues. CDR3 in DNA: TGTGCCACCAGCAGAGCAGGGATGGGCTCTGGGGCCAACGTCCTGACTTTC. It codes for CATSRAGMGSGANVLTF.